This T cell receptor (beta chain) was recovered during a study of regulatory T cells in long-lasting Graves disease. General study findings and limits: Sharing of public clonotypes was greater in persistent patients (about 2,700) than in new patients (roughly 970).

Concerning this clonotype itself: The antigen remains undetermined.

Noted time point: persistent/refractory GD, antithyroid drugs over 5 years with positive TRAb. PBMCs were the source of the RNA used for TCR sequencing. Germline loops: CDR1 DFQATT, CDR2 SNEGSKA (reference sequence). V was clipped by 7 bases and J by 4 bases, with 17 bases between them. The CDR3 extends over 14 amino acids. Sequencing libraries for TCR beta were prepared with iRepertoire HTBI primers and Arm-PCR of CDR3 regions. TCRdb passed the multiplex PCR reads through MiXCR, listing each CDR3 protein once. Among hundreds of thousands of distinct CDR3 sequences listed, less than 25% were seen once.

The sample was peripheral blood mononuclear cells (PBMCs), taken when the disease was refractory, from a patient treated with antithyroid drugs. The rearrangement uses TRBV20-1 and TRBJ1-5; possibly TRBD1 for D (5 bases). This TCR was recovered from a female donor with Graves disease. In nucleotides, the CDR3 is TGCAGTGTGGACGGCAGGGCCGGGAATCAGCCCCAGCATTTT. Amino acids: CSVDGRAGNQPQHF.